This T cell receptor beta chain stems from a study of shared clonotypes between healthy human individuals. The data were produced by immunoSEQ multiplex PCR, yet TCRdb's version contains in-frame clones alone and is incomplete. The sample contains around 600,000 clones, 97% of which appear only once. The CDR3 consists of 15 residues. J gave up 5 bases and V 7 bases, and 10 bases lay outside the gene matches. Germline V gene lookup returns CDR1 MNHNS and CDR2 SASEGT. The material sequenced was naive CD4+ T cells sorted from blood. Subset reported: CD45RA+ positively selected. The J gene is TRBJ2-1, the V gene TRBV6-1; TRBD2 matches 8 bases. The sequence was collected from a woman in her thirties in good health. The DNA of the CDR3 is TGTGCCAGCACCTCCGTCCGGGGGGGTCACAATGAGCAGTTCTTC. Translating it yields CASTSVRGGHNEQFF.